This T cell receptor (beta chain) was sequenced for a study of blood T cell repertoires in COVID-19. Study summary: T cells, B-cell-depleted T cells, or PBMCs provided the cDNA or gDNA that served as material.

The CDR3 has 15 residues. Germline CDR1 and CDR2: SEHNR and FQNEAQ (reference sequence). About this clone: One end of the junction fails to match germline, which may point to a read error.

Original analysis: Scientists estimated how many nucleated cells there were by amplifying reference gene primers. Repertoires were generated with immunoSEQ multiplex PCR, while TCRdb's copy carries only in-frame clones and drops some. That table furnishes V, J and clone size, whereas the DNA furnished D and trimming. The sample consists of over 200,000 clones, 86% of them appearing once. The sequence derives from a man in his forties who had recovered from COVID-19. Sequencing was carried out using peripheral blood. V is TRBV7-9 and J is TRBJ1-6; 7 bases agree with TRBD1. This chain's CDR3 is CASSAGGSYNSPLHF. Written as DNA, the CDR3 is TGTGCCAGCAGCGCAGGGGGTTCCTATAATTCACCCCTCCATTTT.